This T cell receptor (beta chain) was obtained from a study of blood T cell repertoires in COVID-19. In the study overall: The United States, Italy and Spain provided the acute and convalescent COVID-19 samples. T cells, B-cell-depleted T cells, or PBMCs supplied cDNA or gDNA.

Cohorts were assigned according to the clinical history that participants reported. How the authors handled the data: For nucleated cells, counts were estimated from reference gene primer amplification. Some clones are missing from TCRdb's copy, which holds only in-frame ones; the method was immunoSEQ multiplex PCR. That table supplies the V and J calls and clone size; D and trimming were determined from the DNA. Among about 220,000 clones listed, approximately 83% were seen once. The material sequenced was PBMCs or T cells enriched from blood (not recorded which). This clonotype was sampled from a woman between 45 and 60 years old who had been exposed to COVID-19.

As DNA, the CDR3 is TGCGCCAGCAGCTTGGGCGAGAGCCTAATGAACACCGGGGAGCTGTTTTTT. Its protein product is CASSLGESLMNTGELFF. V gene TRBV5-1 combines with J gene TRBJ2-2; D is undetermined. Deletions cut 0 bases from V and 1 base from J, with 13 bases between. In germline, CDR1 is SGHRS, CDR2 YFSETQ. The CDR3 spans 17 residues.